Sequencing of this T cell receptor (beta chain) was carried out in a study of cytomegalovirus exposure and HLA in healthy donors. Study results and caveats: A later analysis, which compared TCR beta chains of equal frequency, found the HLA-associated ones more clonally expanded. Some V segments (TRBV6-2 and TRBV6-3 among them) were excluded as indistinguishable. Diagnosis of cytomegalovirus status made by the classifier reportedly showed high specificity and sensitivity.

This CDR3 contains 14 residues. Trimming pared 3 bases from V and 2 bases from J, leaving 12 bases between. The germline V gene has CDR1 SGHRS and CDR2 YFSETQ. As for this clone: The antigen is unknown.

PCR used 60 Vbeta primers and 13 Jbeta primers. Using immunoSEQ multiplex PCR, the repertoire was profiled, and TCRdb retains in-frame clones only, with some absent. This table has over 150,000 clones, roughly 85% appearing once. This sequence originates from a woman in her 30s in good health and CMV-seronegative. This chain joins TRBV5-1 and TRBJ2-7; tentative D call: TRBD1 (5 bases). Sequencing input: PBMCs. DNA for the CDR3: TGCGCCAGCAGCTGGGCGACAGCCGCCTACGAGCAGTACTTC. Translation: CASSWATAAYEQYF.